A selection of T cell receptor beta chains follows, all from one sample in a study of regulatory T cells in long-lasting Graves disease. TCRdb reprocessed the multiplex PCR reads with MiXCR, giving one entry per CDR3 protein. The sample lists 540,000 or so distinct CDR3 sequences, approximately 13% occurring once. These data were also filed under a second study, of T cells in Graves' hyperthyroidism and ophthalmopathy.

The sequenced sample was peripheral blood mononuclear cells (PBMCs), obtained at new diagnosis, from a patient treated with antithyroid drugs. The receptors derive from a man aged 25-40 years with Graves disease. Each CDR3 is given with its conserved first and last residue. A D gene is named only where the DNA matches it firmly. Clone size is given for some rows only: seen once, a few or many times, or a class if the clone is expanded.

D	size	V	J	CDR3	DNA
TRBD2	few	TRBV29-1	TRBJ2-1	CSVQTAPGTSGRVLPYSYNEQFF	TGCAGCGTTCAGACAGCTCCCGGGACTAGCGGGAGGGTCCTTCCCTACTCCTACAATGAGCAGTTCTTC
-	few	TRBV9	TRBJ2-7	CASSRDKTYEQYF	TGTGCCAGCAGCCGGGACAAAACCTACGAGCAGTACTTC
-	-	TRBV30	TRBJ2-7	CAWVGKGVALYEQYF	TGTGCCTGGGTTGGTAAGGGGGTAGCTCTCTACGAGCAGTACTTC
TRBD1	-	TRBV27	TRBJ2-6	CASSETGATGANVLTF	TGTGCCAGCAGCGAGACAGGGGCCACTGGGGCCAACGTCCTGACTTTC
-	-	TRBV6-1	TRBJ2-7	CASSRSDSLEQYF	TGTGCCAGCAGTCGCTCGGACTCGCTCGAGCAGTACTTC
-	many	TRBV6-1	TRBJ2-7	CASSVLSAPSSYEQYF	TGTGCCAGCAGTGTTCTTTCGGCGCCAAGCTCCTACGAGCAGTACTTC
TRBD1	many	TRBV2	TRBJ1-5	CASSHGQGNQPQHF	TGTGCCAGCAGCCACGGACAGGGGAATCAGCCCCAGCATTTT
TRBD2	many	TRBV5-1	TRBJ2-3	CASSGTSGKVDTDTQYF	TGCGCCAGCAGCGGGACTAGCGGGAAGGTGGATACAGATACGCAGTATTTT
TRBD1	-	TRBV25-1	TRBJ1-1	CASSEGQGEAFF	TGTGCCAGCAGTGAAGGACAGGGAGAAGCTTTCTTT
-	-	TRBV6-5	TRBJ1-2	CASSYSQGDYGYTF	TGTGCCAGCAGTTACTCACAGGGTGACTATGGCTACACCTTC
TRBD2	-	TRBV20-1	TRBJ2-1	CSARVAGVGNEQFF	TGCAGTGCTAGAGTAGCGGGAGTGGGCAATGAGCAGTTCTTC
-	-	TRBV7-6	TRBJ2-5	CASSLGDHRSQETQYF	TGTGCCAGCAGCCTAGGGGACCACAGAAGCCAAGAGACCCAGTACTTC
-	many	TRBV20-1	TRBJ2-1	CSARVWRERGHEQFF	TGCAGTGCTAGAGTGTGGCGAGAGAGGGGCCATGAGCAGTTCTTC
-	many	TRBV29-1	TRBJ1-2	CSVLPANYGYTF	TGCAGCGTTCTTCCGGCTAACTATGGCTACACCTTC
-	many	TRBV20-1	TRBJ1-4	CSATWGLPSTYEKLFF	TGCAGTGCTACGTGGGGACTGCCCTCCACTTATGAAAAACTGTTTTTT
-	many	TRBV5-1	TRBJ2-7	CASSRNRHDEQYF	TGCGCCAGCAGCCGAAACAGACACGACGAGCAGTACTTC
-	many	TRBV5-1	TRBJ1-1	CASSLGAEKAFF	TGCGCCAGCAGCTTGGGCGCAGAGAAAGCTTTCTTT
TRBD1	once	TRBV11-2	TRBJ2-7	CASGETGAAPGRYF	TGTGCCAGCGGCGAGACAGGGGCTGCGCCAGGGCGGTACTTC
TRBD1	many	TRBV28	TRBJ1-2	CASSWRRTGGGTF	TGTGCCAGCAGTTGGCGTAGGACAGGGGGCGGAACCTTC
TRBD2	many	TRBV12-3/TRBV12-4	TRBJ2-5	CASSFVRAGDQETQYF	TGTGCCAGCAGTTTTGTACGAGCGGGGGATCAAGAGACCCAGTACTTC
TRBD2	many	TRBV12-3/TRBV12-4	TRBJ2-2	CASTSPGSGRALDTGELFF	TGTGCCAGCACTTCCCCGGGTAGCGGGAGGGCCCTCGACACCGGGGAGCTGTTTTTT
TRBD2	many	TRBV7-9	TRBJ2-5	CASSYTSGQETQYF	TGTGCCAGCAGCTACACTAGCGGTCAAGAGACCCAGTACTTC
TRBD2	-	TRBV12-3/TRBV12-4	TRBJ2-1	CASSSGGRANEQFF	TGTGCCAGCAGTTCTGGCGGGAGGGCGAATGAGCAGTTCTTC
TRBD1	many	TRBV12-3/TRBV12-4	TRBJ2-1	CASSKDRAGNEQFF	TGTGCCAGCAGTAAGGACAGGGCAGGCAATGAGCAGTTCTTC
TRBD1	-	TRBV20-1	TRBJ1-4	CSAREAGTGPEKLFF	TGCAGTGCTAGAGAAGCCGGGACAGGGCCTGAAAAACTGTTTTTT